One and the same sample provided the 2 T cell receptor beta chains below, sequenced in a study of OX40 agonist ivuxolimab in advanced cancers. Produced via immunoSEQ multiplex PCR; TCRdb's table is partial and in-frame only. The sample has about 67,000 clones; roughly 88% are singletons. The source was CD4+ or CD8+ T cells sorted from blood, collected in a trial of the OX40 agonist ivuxolimab. The receptors come from an adult with an advanced solid tumor such as melanoma, head and neck, liver or kidney cancer.

This chain uses TRBV5-1 with TRBJ2-7, with D possibly matching TRBD2 (6 bases). V dropped 2 bases and J dropped 0 bases, with 12 bases sitting between them. Germline V lookup: CDR1 SGHRS, CDR2 YFSETQ. The length of the CDR3 is 15 residues. The DNA for the CDR3 is TGCGCCAGCAGCTTCGAGGGAGGAAGCTCCTACGAGCAGTACTTC. This encodes CASSFEGGSSYEQYF.

DNA of the CDR3: TGTGCCAGCTCACCAGCCCTGGGAGAGACTGAAGCTTTCTTT. Its protein is CASSPALGETEAFF. This rearrangement joins TRBV18 to TRBJ1-1; no reliable D call. The ends were cut back, 2 bases at V and 5 bases at J, with 12 bases in the middle. The CDR3 spans 14 residues. Germline V lookup: CDR1 KGHSH, CDR2 LQKENI.